A single T cell receptor (beta chain) is shown here with its context. The sample is drawn from a study of blood T cell repertoires in COVID-19. Original methodology: It was from reference gene primer amplification that nucleated cell counts were estimated. Using immunoSEQ multiplex PCR, the repertoire was profiled, and TCRdb retains in-frame clones only, with some absent. That table is the source of V, J and clone size, and D and trimming were worked out from the DNA. The table has about 370,000 clones, roughly nine tenths seen once. From germline, CDR1 is MNHEY and CDR2 SMNVEV (reference sequence). This CDR3 is 17 amino acids long. J lost 1 base, V lost 3 bases, and 4 bases had no gene match.

The chain combines TRBV27 with TRBJ2-1, with TRBD2 identical over 12 bases. Material for sequencing was peripheral blood. This TCR was sampled from a woman aged 25 to 39 with COVID-19, enrolled during active disease. DNA for the CDR3: TGTGCCAGCAGTTTCCTCGGACTAGCGGGGTCCTACAATGAGCAGTTCTTC. This encodes CASSFLGLAGSYNEQFF.